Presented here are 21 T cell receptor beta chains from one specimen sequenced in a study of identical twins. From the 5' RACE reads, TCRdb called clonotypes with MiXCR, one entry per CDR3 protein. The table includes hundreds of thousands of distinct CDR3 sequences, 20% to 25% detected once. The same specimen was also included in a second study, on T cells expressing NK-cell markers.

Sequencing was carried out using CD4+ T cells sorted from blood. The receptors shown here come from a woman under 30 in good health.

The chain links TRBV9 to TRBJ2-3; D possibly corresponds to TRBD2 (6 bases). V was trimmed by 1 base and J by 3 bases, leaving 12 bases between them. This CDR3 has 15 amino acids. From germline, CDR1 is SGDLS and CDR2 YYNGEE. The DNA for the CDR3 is TGTGCCAGCAGCGTATTAGAGGGGAGGACAGATACGCAGTATTTT. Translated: CASSVLEGRTDTQYF. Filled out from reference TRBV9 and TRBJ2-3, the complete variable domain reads DSGVTQTPKHLITATGQRVTLRCSPRSGDLSVYWYQQSLDQGLQFLIQYYNGEERAKGNILERFSAQQFPDLHSELNLSSLELGDSALYFCASSVLEGRTDTQYFGPGTRLTVL.

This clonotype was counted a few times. The CDR3 loop is CASSQTRVYEQFF. The CDR3 nucleotides are TGCGCCAGCAGCCAGACTAGGGTGTATGAGCAGTTCTTC. This rearrangement joins TRBV5-1 to TRBJ2-1; perhaps TRBD2 as D (6 bases). V lost 4 bases to trimming and J lost 8 bases, with 13 bases between them. CDR1 SGHRS and CDR2 YFSETQ come from the germline V gene. This CDR3 region has 13 residues.

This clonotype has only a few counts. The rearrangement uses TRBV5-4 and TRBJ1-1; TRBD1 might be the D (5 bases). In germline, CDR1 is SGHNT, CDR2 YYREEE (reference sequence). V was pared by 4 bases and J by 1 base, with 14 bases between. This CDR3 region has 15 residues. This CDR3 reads CASSPHWQGNTEAFF. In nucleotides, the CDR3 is TGTGCCAGCAGCCCCCATTGGCAGGGGAACACTGAAGCTTTCTTT.

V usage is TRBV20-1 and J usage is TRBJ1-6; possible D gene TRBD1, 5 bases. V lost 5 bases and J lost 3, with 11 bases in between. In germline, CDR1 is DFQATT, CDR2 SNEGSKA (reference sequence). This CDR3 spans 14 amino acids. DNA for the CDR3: TGCAGTGCTCCCCGGGGCGACTATAATTCACCCCTCCACTTT. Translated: CSAPRGDYNSPLHF.

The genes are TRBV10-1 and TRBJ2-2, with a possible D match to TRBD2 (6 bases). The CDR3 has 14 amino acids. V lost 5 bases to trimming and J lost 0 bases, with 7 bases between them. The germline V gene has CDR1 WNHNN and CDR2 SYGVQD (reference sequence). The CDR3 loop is CASSPGANTGELFF. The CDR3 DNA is TGCGCCAGCAGTCCGGGAGCGAACACCGGGGAGCTGTTTTTT.

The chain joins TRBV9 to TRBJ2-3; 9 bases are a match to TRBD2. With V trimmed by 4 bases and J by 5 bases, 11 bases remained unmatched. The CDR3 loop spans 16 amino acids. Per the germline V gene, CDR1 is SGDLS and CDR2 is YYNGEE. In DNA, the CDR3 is TGTGCCAGCAGCCCATGGGTCGCGGGGGGGCTAGATACGCAGTATTTT. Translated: CASSPWVAGGLDTQYF.

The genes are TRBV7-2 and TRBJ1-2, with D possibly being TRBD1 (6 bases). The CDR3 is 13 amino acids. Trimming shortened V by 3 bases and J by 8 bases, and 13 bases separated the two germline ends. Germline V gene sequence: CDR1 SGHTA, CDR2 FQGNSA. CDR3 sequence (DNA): TGTGCCAGCAGCTTGGGACCTCAGGGGGGCTACACCTTC. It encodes CASSLGPQGGYTF.

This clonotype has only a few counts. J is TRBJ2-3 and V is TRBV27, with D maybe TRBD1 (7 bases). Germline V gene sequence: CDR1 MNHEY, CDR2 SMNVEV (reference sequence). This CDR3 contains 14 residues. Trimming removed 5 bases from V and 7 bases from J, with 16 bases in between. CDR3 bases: TGTGCCAGCAGTCCCTGGACAGGCGGGAATACGCAGTATTTT. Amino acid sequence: CASSPWTGGNTQYF.

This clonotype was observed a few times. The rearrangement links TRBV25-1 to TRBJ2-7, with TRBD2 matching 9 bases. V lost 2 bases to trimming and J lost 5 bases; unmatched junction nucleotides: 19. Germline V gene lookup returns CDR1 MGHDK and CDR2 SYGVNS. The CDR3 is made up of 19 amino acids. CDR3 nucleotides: TGTGCCAGCAGTGAAAATAGTATAAGTGAGCGGGGGGAAATGGACGAGCAGTACTTC. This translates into CASSENSISERGEMDEQYF.

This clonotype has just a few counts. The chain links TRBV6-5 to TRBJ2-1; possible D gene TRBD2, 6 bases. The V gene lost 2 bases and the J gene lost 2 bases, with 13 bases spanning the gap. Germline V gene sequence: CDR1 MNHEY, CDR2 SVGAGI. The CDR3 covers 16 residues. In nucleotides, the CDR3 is TGTGCCAGCAGTTACGGGCGGGAACAGCCCTACAATGAGCAGTTCTTC. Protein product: CASSYGREQPYNEQFF.

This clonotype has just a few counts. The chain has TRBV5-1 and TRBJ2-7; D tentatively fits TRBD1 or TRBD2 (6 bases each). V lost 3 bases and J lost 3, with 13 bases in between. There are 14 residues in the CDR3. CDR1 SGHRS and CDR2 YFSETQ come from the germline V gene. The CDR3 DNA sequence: TGCGCCAGCAGCTCCGACGGGGGCGACTACGAGCAGTACTTC. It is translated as CASSSDGGDYEQYF. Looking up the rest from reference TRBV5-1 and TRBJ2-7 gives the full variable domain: KAGVTQTPRYLIKTRGQQVTLSCSPISGHRSVSWYQQTPGQGLQFLFEYFSETQRNKGNFPGRFSGRQFSNSRSEMNVSTLELGDSALYLCASSSDGGDYEQYFGPGTRLTVT.

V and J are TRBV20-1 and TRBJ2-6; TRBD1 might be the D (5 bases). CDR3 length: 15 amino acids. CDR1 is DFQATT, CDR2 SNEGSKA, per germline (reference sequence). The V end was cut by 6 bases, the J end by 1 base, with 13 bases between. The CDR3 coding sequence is TGCAGTGCCATTTCCCCAGGGTCTGGGGCCAACGTCCTGACTTTC. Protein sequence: CSAISPGSGANVLTF.

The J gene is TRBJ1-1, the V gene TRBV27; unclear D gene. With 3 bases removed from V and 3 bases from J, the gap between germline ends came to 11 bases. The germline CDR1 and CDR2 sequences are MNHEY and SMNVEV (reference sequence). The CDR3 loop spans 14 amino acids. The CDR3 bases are TGTGCCAGCAGTTTTTATTCCGGGTACACTGAAGCTTTCTTT. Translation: CASSFYSGYTEAFF.

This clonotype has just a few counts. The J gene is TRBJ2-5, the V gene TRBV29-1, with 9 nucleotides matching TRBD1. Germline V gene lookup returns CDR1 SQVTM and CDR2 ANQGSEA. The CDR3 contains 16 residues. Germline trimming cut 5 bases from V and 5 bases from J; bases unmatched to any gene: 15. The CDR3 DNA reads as TGCAGCGTTTCAAGCCCCGGGACAGGGATCGAGGAGACCCAGTACTTC. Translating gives CSVSSPGTGIEETQYF.

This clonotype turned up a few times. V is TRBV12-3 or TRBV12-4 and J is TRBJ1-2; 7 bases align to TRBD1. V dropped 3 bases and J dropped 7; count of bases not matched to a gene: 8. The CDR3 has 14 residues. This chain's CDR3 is CASSFHNRGSGYTF. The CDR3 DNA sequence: TGTGCCAGCAGTTTCCACAACAGGGGTTCTGGCTACACCTTC.

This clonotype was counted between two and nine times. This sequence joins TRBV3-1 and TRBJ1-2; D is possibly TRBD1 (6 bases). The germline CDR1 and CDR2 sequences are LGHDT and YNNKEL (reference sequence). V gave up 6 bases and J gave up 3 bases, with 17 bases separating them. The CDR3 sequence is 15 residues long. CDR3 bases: TGTGCCAGCAGACCGACGGGGACACCGCACTATGGCTACACCTTC. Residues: CASRPTGTPHYGYTF.

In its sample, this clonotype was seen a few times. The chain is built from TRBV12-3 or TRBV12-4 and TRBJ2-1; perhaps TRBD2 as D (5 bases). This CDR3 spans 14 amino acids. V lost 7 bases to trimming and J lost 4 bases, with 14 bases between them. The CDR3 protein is CASNPGIQYNEQFF. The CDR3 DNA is TGTGCCAGCAATCCGGGGATTCAATACAATGAGCAGTTCTTC.

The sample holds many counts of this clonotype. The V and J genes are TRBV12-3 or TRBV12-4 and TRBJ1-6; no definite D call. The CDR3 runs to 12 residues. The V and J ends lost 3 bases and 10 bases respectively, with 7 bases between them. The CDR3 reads CASSFPVSPLHF. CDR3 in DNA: TGTGCCAGCAGTTTCCCAGTCTCACCCCTCCACTTT.

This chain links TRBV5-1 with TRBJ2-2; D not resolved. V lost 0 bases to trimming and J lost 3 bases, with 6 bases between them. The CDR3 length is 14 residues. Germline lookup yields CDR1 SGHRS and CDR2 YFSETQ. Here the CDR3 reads CASSLDLYTGELFF. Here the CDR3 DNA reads TGCGCCAGCAGCTTGGATCTATACACCGGGGAGCTGTTTTTT.

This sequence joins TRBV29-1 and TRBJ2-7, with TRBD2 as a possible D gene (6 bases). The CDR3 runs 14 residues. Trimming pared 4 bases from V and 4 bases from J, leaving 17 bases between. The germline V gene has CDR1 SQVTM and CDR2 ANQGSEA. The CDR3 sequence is CSVVEGSRGYEQYF. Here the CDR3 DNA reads TGCAGCGTTGTGGAGGGATCCCGGGGTTACGAGCAGTACTTC.

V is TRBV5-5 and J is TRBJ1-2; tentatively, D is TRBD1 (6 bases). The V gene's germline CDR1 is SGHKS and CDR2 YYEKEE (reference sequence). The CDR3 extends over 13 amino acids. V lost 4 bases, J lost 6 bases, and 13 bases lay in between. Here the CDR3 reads CASSTDSDNGYTF. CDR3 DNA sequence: TGTGCCAGCAGCACGGACAGTGATAATGGCTACACCTTC. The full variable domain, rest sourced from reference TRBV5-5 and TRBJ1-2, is DAGVTQSPTHLIKTRGQQVTLRCSPISGHKSVSWYQQVLGQGPQFIFQYYEKEERGRGNFPDRFSARQFPNYSSELNVNALLLGDSALYLCASSTDSDNGYTFGSGTRLTVV.